Sequencing of this T cell receptor beta chain was carried out in a study of cytomegalovirus exposure and HLA in healthy donors. General observations from the study: For TCR beta chains, V- and J-gene trimming was later linked to a missense DCLRE1C variant.

Primers: 60 Vbeta forward and 13 Jbeta reverse. Clones were read by immunoSEQ multiplex PCR, and TCRdb kept only the in-frame ones, dropping some. The table records fewer than 250,000 clones, around 90% of them present only once. A note on this clone: No antigen is known for it.

The CDR3 length is 15 residues. V was clipped by 5 bases and J by 5 bases, with 21 bases between them. Germline values: CDR1 GTSNPN, CDR2 SVGIG (reference sequence). The chain recombines TRBV30 with TRBJ2-5; TRBD2 might be the D (5 bases). The clonotype was recovered from a boy aged 2 to 9 in good health and CMV-seronegative. The sequenced sample consisted of PBMCs. The CDR3, as DNA: TGTGCCTGGTCAGACTACCGGGGTCTTAGCGAGACCCAGTACTTC. Translation gives CAWSDYRGLSETQYF.